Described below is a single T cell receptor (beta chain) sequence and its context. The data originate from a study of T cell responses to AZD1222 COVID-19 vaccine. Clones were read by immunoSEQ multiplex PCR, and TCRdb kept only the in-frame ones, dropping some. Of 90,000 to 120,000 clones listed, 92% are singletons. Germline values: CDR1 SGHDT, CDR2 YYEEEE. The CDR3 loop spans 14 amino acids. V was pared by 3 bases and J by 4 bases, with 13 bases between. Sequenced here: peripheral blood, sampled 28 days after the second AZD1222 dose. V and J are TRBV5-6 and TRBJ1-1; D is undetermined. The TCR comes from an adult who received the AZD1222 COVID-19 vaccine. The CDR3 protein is CASSWEGSGTEAFF. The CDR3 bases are TGTGCCAGCAGCTGGGAGGGAAGCGGCACTGAAGCTTTCTTT.